The 2 T cell receptor beta chains given below trace back to one sample, sequenced in a study of shared clonotypes between healthy human individuals. TCRdb's copy holds only in-frame clones and misses some; the assay was immunoSEQ multiplex PCR. The table includes hundreds of thousands of clones, 74% detected once. Source material: memory CD4+ T cells sorted from blood. Subset given: CD45RA-negative fraction. Receptors originate from a woman between 25 and 40 years old in good health.

In this sample, this clone turned up once. The J gene is TRBJ2-2, the V gene TRBV2; 12 bases are a match to TRBD1. The CDR3 totals 17 residues. The J segment lost 0 bases and the V segment lost 7 bases, leaving 6 bases of the junction unmatched. CDR1 is SNHLY and CDR2 is FYNNEI in the germline V gene. The CDR3: CASNTGTGGPNTGELFF. In DNA, the CDR3 is TGTGCCAGCAATACCGGGACAGGGGGCCCGAACACCGGGGAGCTGTTTTTT.

The chain recombines TRBV6-6 with TRBJ2-3, with D possibly being TRBD1 (6 bases). The V end lost 5 bases, the J end lost 6 bases, and 18 bases lay between the germline ends. The CDR3 runs 15 residues. CDR1 and CDR2 from the germline V gene are MNHNY and SVGAGI (reference sequence). The DNA for the CDR3 is TGTGCCAGCAGTCCCCGGCAGGGGCAGGGGGATACGCAGTATTTT. This gives the protein CASSPRQGQGDTQYF.